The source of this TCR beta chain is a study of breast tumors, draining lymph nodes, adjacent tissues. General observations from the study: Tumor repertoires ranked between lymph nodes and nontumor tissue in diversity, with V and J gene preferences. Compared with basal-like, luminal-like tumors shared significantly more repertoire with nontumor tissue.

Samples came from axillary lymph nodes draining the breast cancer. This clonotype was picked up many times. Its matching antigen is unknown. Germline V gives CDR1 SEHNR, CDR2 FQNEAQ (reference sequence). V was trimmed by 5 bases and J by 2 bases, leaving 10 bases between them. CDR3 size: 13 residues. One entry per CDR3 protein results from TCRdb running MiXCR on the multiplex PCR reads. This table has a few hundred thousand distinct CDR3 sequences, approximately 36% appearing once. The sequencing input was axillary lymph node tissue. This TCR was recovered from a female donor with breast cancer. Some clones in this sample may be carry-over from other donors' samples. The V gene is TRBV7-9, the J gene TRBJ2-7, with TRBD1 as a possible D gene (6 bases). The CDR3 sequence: CASSPRTAYEQYF. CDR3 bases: TGTGCCAGCAGCCCCCGGACAGCCTACGAGCAGTACTTC.